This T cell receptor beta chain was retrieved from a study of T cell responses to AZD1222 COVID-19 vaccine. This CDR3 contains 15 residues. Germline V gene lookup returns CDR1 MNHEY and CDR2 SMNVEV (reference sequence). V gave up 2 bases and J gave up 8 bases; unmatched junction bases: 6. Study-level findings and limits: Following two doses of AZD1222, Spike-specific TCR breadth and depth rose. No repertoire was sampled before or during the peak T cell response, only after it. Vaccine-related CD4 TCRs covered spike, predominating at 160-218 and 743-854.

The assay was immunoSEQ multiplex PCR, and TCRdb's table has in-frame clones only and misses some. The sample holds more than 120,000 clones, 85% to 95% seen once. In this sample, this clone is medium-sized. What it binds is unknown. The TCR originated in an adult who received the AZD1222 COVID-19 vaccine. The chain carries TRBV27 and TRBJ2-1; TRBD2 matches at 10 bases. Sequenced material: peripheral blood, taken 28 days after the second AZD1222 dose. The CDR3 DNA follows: TGTGCCAGCAGTTTACTAGCGGGGGTGTTACATGAGCAGTTCTTC. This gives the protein CASSLLAGVLHEQFF.